These 3 T cell receptor beta chains share one sample of origin, sequenced in a study of shared clonotypes between healthy human individuals. This table comes from immunoSEQ multiplex PCR, and its TCRdb copy is limited to in-frame clones, with some not included. Here the sample spans about 1.5 million clones, 95% to 99% being singletons. Sequenced sample: naive CD4+ T cells sorted from blood. Noted subset: CD45RA+ positively selected. Receptors were obtained from a young man in good health.

CDR3 residues: CASSSDGYSNQPQHF. CDR3 nucleotide sequence: TGTGCCAGCAGCTCCGACGGATATAGCAATCAGCCCCAGCATTTT. V is TRBV7-2 and J is TRBJ1-5; D remains ambiguous. Trimming took 4 bases from V and 0 from J, leaving 10 bases between them. The germline gives CDR1 SGHTA, CDR2 FQGNSA. This CDR3 is 15 amino acids long.

V is TRBV11-2 and J is TRBJ2-5; D is undetermined. V lost 0 bases, J lost 5 bases, and 7 bases lay in between. The CDR3 has 13 amino acids. CDR1 is SGHAT and CDR2 is FQNNGV in the germline V gene. DNA of the CDR3: TGTGCCAGCAGCTTAGATGTCTGGGAGACCCAGTACTTC. Its translation: CASSLDVWETQYF.

The rearrangement joins TRBV18 to TRBJ2-7, with 8 bases identical to TRBD1. This CDR3 region has 14 residues. Germline lookup yields CDR1 KGHSH and CDR2 LQKENI. The V gene end was trimmed by 0 bases and the J gene end by 6 bases; junction bases not matched to a gene: 4. CDR3 bases: TGTGCCAGCTCACCACCCGGACAGGGAACCGAGCAGTACTTC. This translates into CASSPPGQGTEQYF.